A single sample gave rise to the 22 T cell receptor beta chains below, sequenced in a study of regulatory T cells in long-lasting Graves disease. Researchers made TCR beta libraries by using iRepertoire HTBI primers and running Arm-PCR on CDR3 regions. TCRdb analysed the multiplex PCR reads with MiXCR anew, one entry per CDR3 protein. The sample has a few hundred thousand distinct CDR3 sequences, roughly 10% seen once. Time point given: newly diagnosed GD, antithyroid drugs for less than 3 months. Preparation of the TCR library used RNA extracted from PBMCs. These sequences were also reported in another study, on T cells in Graves' hyperthyroidism and ophthalmopathy.

The starting material was peripheral blood mononuclear cells (PBMCs), obtained at new diagnosis, from a patient treated with antithyroid drugs. These TCRs come from a woman between 18 and 30 years old with Graves disease.

At least ten counts were recorded for this clonotype. CDR3 region: CASSVLRGQSYNEQFF. The CDR3 nucleotides read TGCGCCAGCAGCGTCTTACGGGGCCAGTCCTACAATGAGCAGTTCTTC. This sequence joins TRBV5-1 and TRBJ2-1; the D call may be TRBD1 or TRBD2 (5 bases each). Germline V gene data show CDR1 as SGHRS and CDR2 as YFSETQ. The CDR3 is made up of 16 amino acids. Between the trimmed V and J ends, which lost 4 bases and 1 base, there was a span of 15 bases. The complete variable domain, with remaining parts taken from reference TRBV5-1 and TRBJ2-1, reads KAGVTQTPRYLIKTRGQQVTLSCSPISGHRSVSWYQQTPGQGLQFLFEYFSETQRNKGNFPGRFSGRQFSNSRSEMNVSTLELGDSALYLCASSVLRGQSYNEQFFGPGTRLTVL.

The gene calls are TRBV4-1 and TRBJ2-7; a weak D match, TRBD2 (5 bases). V was trimmed by 1 base and J by 2 bases, leaving 12 bases between them. Germline V CDR1 and CDR2: MGHRA, YSYEKL. This CDR3 spans 15 amino acids. The CDR3 DNA follows: TGCGCCAGCAGCCAAGGCGGAGGTACTGCCTACGAGCAGTACTTC. Amino acid sequence: CASSQGGGTAYEQYF.

This clonotype has at least ten counts. This chain connects TRBV7-2 to TRBJ1-2; D may be TRBD1 (5 bases). The CDR3 is 16 residues long. V gave up 1 base and J gave up 5 bases, with 17 bases separating them. Looked up from germline, CDR1 is SGHTA and CDR2 is FQGNSA. CDR3 nucleotides: TGTGCCAGCAGCTTAGACGGGACGGCCGATGGATATGGCTACACCTTC. Protein sequence: CASSLDGTADGYGYTF. The variable domain in full, with the rest retrieved from reference TRBV7-2 and TRBJ1-2, is GAGVSQSPSNKVTEKGKDVELRCDPISGHTALYWYRQSLGQGLEFLIYFQGNSAPDKSGLPSDRFSAERTGGSVSTLTIQRTQQEDSAVYLCASSLDGTADGYGYTFGSGTRLTVV.

For this clonotype: The CDR3 carries no conserved terminal phenylalanine or tryptophan, so it likely arises from a read error. The rearrangement links TRBV7-9 to TRBJ2-2; possible D gene TRBD1, 5 bases. This CDR3 comprises 14 residues. Trimming left V 7 bases short and J 1 base short, with 10 bases between. Per germline, CDR1 SEHNR and CDR2 FQNEAQ (reference sequence). The CDR3 spells CASTADRNTGELFL. DNA of the CDR3: TGTGCCAGCACGGCCGACAGGAACACCGGGGAGCTGTTTCTT.

V and J are TRBV7-9 and TRBJ2-7; TRBD1 might be the D (5 bases). Germline CDR1 reads SEHNR; CDR2 reads FQNEAQ (reference sequence). The CDR3 has 15 residues. V was shortened by 4 bases and J by 0 bases, with 13 bases between the two germline ends. CDR3 residues: CASSSRDSSSYEQYF. CDR3 nucleotides: TGTGCCAGCAGCTCACGCGACAGCTCCTCCTACGAGCAGTACTTC.

There are many counts of this clonotype. The DNA for the CDR3 is TGTGCTAGTGGTTTGGTACCCCAGGTACTACGCTATGGCTACACCTTC. Translating it yields CASGLVPQVLRYGYTF. This sequence joins TRBV12-5 and TRBJ1-2; no firm D call. CDR1 and CDR2 (germline): LGHNT, FRNRAP. The CDR3 has 16 residues. Between the trimmed V and J ends, which lost 0 bases and 4 bases, there was a span of 15 bases.

This clonotype was counted many times. The chain has TRBV9 and TRBJ1-1; TRBD1 might be the D (5 bases). Between the trimmed V and J ends, which lost 3 bases and 6 bases, there was a span of 12 bases. Germline CDR1 is SGDLS and CDR2 is YYNGEE. The CDR3 is 13 residues long. In DNA form, the CDR3 reads TGTGCCAGCAGCGGTGTTGGGGGGGCTGAAGCTTTCTTT. Protein product: CASSGVGGAEAFF.

This clonotype has just a few counts. The rearrangement uses TRBV4-2 and TRBJ1-1, with D unresolved. The CDR3 is 14 residues long. Germline CDR1 is LGHNA and CDR2 is YNFKEQ. Trimming stripped 2 bases from V and 0 bases from J, with 7 bases between. In DNA form, the CDR3 reads TGTGCCAGCAGCCAACAGGCCTTGAACACTGAAGCTTTCTTT. Translation: CASSQQALNTEAFF.

Concerning this clonotype itself: A read error is possible here, since a much larger clone lies one base away. No conserved phenylalanine or tryptophan is present at the end of the CDR3, so a read error is the likely explanation. This rearrangement joins TRBV6-1 to TRBJ2-1; D gene ambiguous. This CDR3 is built from 13 residues. V gave up 7 bases and J gave up 5 bases, with 12 bases separating them. Germline CDR1 and CDR2: MNHNS and SASEGT. The CDR3 reads CASISLRHNEQFL. DNA for the CDR3: TGTGCCAGCATCTCACTAAGGCACAATGAGCAGTTCCTC.

This clonotype was found many times. V usage is TRBV12-3 or TRBV12-4 and J usage is TRBJ2-1; TRBD1 is a possible D gene (6 bases). This CDR3 spans 14 amino acids. V lost 10 bases, J lost 7 bases, and 20 bases lay in between. CDR3 sequence: CATLFGQGMNEQFF. The CDR3 nucleotides read TGTGCCACCCTATTTGGGCAGGGGATGAATGAGCAGTTCTTC.

This clonotype was seen more than once but under ten times. The genes are TRBV20-1 and TRBJ2-1, with 9 bases identical to TRBD1. The CDR3 is 14 residues long. From germline, CDR1 is DFQATT and CDR2 SNEGSKA (reference sequence). V trimming: 6 bases; J trimming: 7 bases; junction bases outside the gene matches: 10. The CDR3 region is CSAEDRQGENEQFF. The CDR3 DNA is TGCAGTGCGGAAGACCGACAGGGGGAAAATGAGCAGTTCTTC.

This clonotype has only a few counts. This chain uses TRBV6-1 with TRBJ2-3; D possibly matches TRBD1 or TRBD2 (5 bases each). CDR1 and CDR2 (germline): MNHNS, SASEGT. There are 12 residues in the CDR3. V lost 10 bases and J 6 bases, leaving 14 bases between the germline ends. CDR3 nucleotide sequence: TGTGCCATCCTTCGATGGGGGGATACGCAGTATTTT. Its translation is CAILRWGDTQYF.

This clonotype was observed many times. The DNA of the CDR3 is TGTGCCAGCAGTTCTAGCGGATACAATGAGCAGTTCTTC. Encoded protein: CASSSSGYNEQFF. This chain joins TRBV11-3 and TRBJ2-1, with 7 bases aligning to TRBD2. The CDR3 length is 13 residues. V lost 6 bases and J lost 4; bases outside the gene matches: 3. Germline loops: CDR1 SGHNT, CDR2 YENEEA. Filled out from reference TRBV11-3 and TRBJ2-1, the complete variable domain reads EAGVVQSPRYKIIEKKQPVAFWCNPISGHNTLYWYLQNLGQGPELLIRYENEEAVDDSQLPKDRFSAERLKGVDSTLKIQPAELGDSAVYLCASSSSGYNEQFFGPGTRLTVL.

The rearrangement joins TRBV5-5 to TRBJ1-5; the D is unclear. Trimming took 2 bases from V and 1 from J, leaving 10 bases between them. The germline V gene encodes CDR1 SGHKS and CDR2 YYEKEE (reference sequence). This CDR3 contains 15 residues. CDR3 protein: CASSLVRESNQPQHF. The CDR3 nucleotides read TGTGCCAGCAGCTTAGTGAGGGAAAGCAATCAGCCCCAGCATTTT. Filled out from reference TRBV5-5 and TRBJ1-5, the complete variable domain reads DAGVTQSPTHLIKTRGQQVTLRCSPISGHKSVSWYQQVLGQGPQFIFQYYEKEERGRGNFPDRFSARQFPNYSSELNVNALLLGDSALYLCASSLVRESNQPQHFGDGTRLSIL.

This clonotype occurred many times. CDR3 nucleotide sequence: TGCAGTGCGCCAATCTTTGGTGCGCGTACAGATACGCAGTATTTT. Amino acids: CSAPIFGARTDTQYF. V is TRBV20-1 and J is TRBJ2-3; D unclear. The CDR3 loop spans 15 amino acids. CDR1 DFQATT and CDR2 SNEGSKA come from the germline V gene (reference sequence). V was shortened by 6 bases and J by 3 bases, with 19 bases between the two germline ends.

This clonotype was found many times. The CDR3 protein is CASSQVVLEYGLLLSDTQYF. Here the CDR3 DNA reads TGTGCCAGCAGCCAAGTAGTTTTGGAATACGGCCTTCTTCTCTCAGATACGCAGTATTTT. The chain is built from TRBV3-1 and TRBJ2-3; D not resolved. V was cut by 1 base and J by 4 bases, with 27 bases left in between. Germline values: CDR1 LGHDT, CDR2 YNNKEL (reference sequence). The CDR3 length is 20 residues.

This clonotype has just a few counts. J is TRBJ2-2 and V is TRBV20-1, with no clear D. The CDR3 spans 15 residues. Germline V lookup: CDR1 DFQATT, CDR2 SNEGSKA (reference sequence). V was clipped by 4 bases and J by 6 bases, with 18 bases between them. This CDR3 reads CSATLGERRSGELFF. The CDR3 coding sequence is TGCAGTGCTACCTTGGGCGAGCGTAGGTCCGGGGAGCTGTTTTTT.

The rearrangement uses TRBV7-8 and TRBJ2-7; the match to TRBD2 covers 9 bases. Germline lookup yields CDR1 SGHVS and CDR2 FQNEAQ. This CDR3 contains 14 residues. The ends lost 5 bases at V and 6 bases at J; junction bases unmatched: 8. The CDR3 DNA is TGTGCCAGCAGCGACGAACGACTAGCGGTCGAGCAGTACGTC. Its protein product is CASSDERLAVEQYV.

This clonotype was recorded at least ten times. The rearrangement joins TRBV7-2 to TRBJ1-5; TRBD1 is a possible D gene (5 bases). V lost 5 bases and J lost 5, with 19 bases in between. The CDR3 length is 16 residues. The germline V gene encodes CDR1 SGHTA and CDR2 FQGNSA. The CDR3 nucleotides read TGTGCCAGCAGCCTTTTCGGCCGGGGCGAGTATCAGCCCCAGCATTTT. This translates into CASSLFGRGEYQPQHF.

Only one count was recorded for this clonotype. This chain connects TRBV3-1 to TRBJ2-1; 9 positions match TRBD2. The CDR3 has 16 amino acids. Germline lookup yields CDR1 LGHDT and CDR2 YNNKEL (reference sequence). V dropped 4 bases and J dropped 6; count of bases not matched to a gene: 10. The CDR3 DNA sequence: TGTGCCAGCAGCCCATATAGCGGGGGAAGCTCCAATGAGCAGTTCTTC. Its translation: CASSPYSGGSSNEQFF.

This sequence joins TRBV27 and TRBJ2-5; 8 bases fit TRBD2. The length of the CDR3 is 13 residues. Germline V gene data show CDR1 as MNHEY and CDR2 as SMNVEV (reference sequence). V gave up 5 bases and J gave up 4 bases; unmatched junction bases: 3. This CDR3 reads CASSGTRRETQYF. The CDR3 region has the DNA TGTGCCAGCAGTGGGACTAGGCGAGAGACCCAGTACTTC.

The chain is built from TRBV28 and TRBJ2-1, with 10 bases lining up with TRBD2. CDR3 length: 17 residues. With V trimmed by 5 bases and J by 0 bases, 7 bases remained unmatched. Germline CDR1 is MDHEN and CDR2 is SYDVKM. The CDR3 DNA is TGTGCCAGCAGTCCACTAGCGGGGACGATCTCCTACAATGAGCAGTTCTTC. Protein product: CASSPLAGTISYNEQFF.